This TCR beta chain was sequenced during a study of cytomegalovirus exposure and HLA in healthy donors (dated by TCRdb to about 2017). Broadly, across the study: An earlier analysis of roughly 630 of the donors reported 250 to 350 Gb of sequence data and roughly 110 million unique TCR beta sequences from about 180 million T cells. An early release that covered roughly 600 HLA-typed donors contained approximately 300 gigabases of sequencing data and 80 million or so unique TCR sequences. The study aimed to test whether signatures of past pathogen exposure could be identified by cataloging public T cell receptors. An earlier analysis of 587 of the donors used high-throughput TCR beta sequencing to judge whether each TCR beta V gene segment behaved as functional or pseudogenic. Rather than using new phenotypic data, the later analysis identified candidate immune exposures from TCR beta sequences and from how often those sequences occurred across donors. Typing coverage differed by locus: A, B, C, DRB1 and DQB1 were typed in roughly 620-630 donors, DQA1 in 500 to 550, DPA1 in 600 to 610, and DPB1 in just under 490. Across around 400 genotyped donors of the cohort, an average of about 240,000 unique TCR beta nucleotide sequences per donor were sequenced, and approximately 17% of those sequences were non-productive. Of the 350 to 450 genotyped donors, 65% to 90% fell in the genetic ancestry cluster associated with self-reported Caucasian donors. About five DR-DQ haplotypes were treated as single units for association and clustering because of strong linkage in the cohort. Every discovery cohort repertoire had been produced on one sequencing platform. The study combined high-throughput TCR immunosequencing, statistical association of individual TCRs with disease status, and machine learning to predict cytomegalovirus infection status. Using immunosequencing, the study profiled T cell repertoires from 640 or so subjects and related those repertoires to cytomegalovirus serostatus. HLA typing included class I and class II loci at four-digit resolution. A later genetic analysis used genome-wide SNP genotypes for about 65% of the roughly 670 donors, treating that subset as a discovery cohort. A later analysis re-analyzed previously published TCR beta repertoires from 550 to 700 donors and added high-resolution HLA genotyping to study TCR occurrence patterns. Along with the approximately 700-subject first cohort, a separate validation cohort of over 90 different subjects was used. Donor age, sex, ethnicity and CMV serostatus were compiled alongside the repertoire data.

Trimmed from V: 4 bases; trimmed from J: 6 bases; junction bases lacking a gene match: 9. The CDR3 holds 15 amino acids from the cysteine to the phenylalanine. The CDR3 DNA has 45 bases and is translated from base 1. CDR1 LNHDA and CDR2 SQIVND are derived from the germline V gene (reference sequence). The cohort comprised some 700 healthy bone marrow donors. At the time of sampling, every cohort member was nominally healthy, though immune exposures that went unrecorded were likely present. The donor tested CMV seronegative, placing the donor among the 300 to 400 seronegative members of the cohort. Each donor provided a peripheral blood sample, and peripheral blood mononuclear cells were used for TCR beta sequencing. Genomic DNA was extracted from the blood cell samples with the Qiagen DNeasy Blood Extraction Kit. Library method: the immunoSEQ multiplex PCR assay. The multiplex PCR relied on a mix of 60 forward primers for TCR Vbeta segments and 13 reverse primers for TCR Jbeta segments. A multiplex PCR assay on genomic DNA amplified the CDR3 region of rearranged TCR beta genes. The Illumina HiSeq System was used to sequence the amplified TCR beta libraries as 87-base-pair reads. Per the authors' processing: A later analysis tallied tens of millions of unique TCR beta chains across the 600 to 700 repertoires, and around 10 million of those chains were shared by two or more donors. To remove PCR and sequencing errors, raw reads were error-corrected and collapsed into unique sequences using a nearest-neighbor algorithm that merged closely related sequences. V, D and J gene segments were assigned by aligning CDR3 sequences to IMGT reference sequences. For a sequence to be retained, a match of at least six nucleotides to both a V gene segment and a J gene segment was required. Rearrangements were classified as productive when the CDR3 lacked stop codons and remained in frame with V and J, and all other rearrangements were classified as non-productive. CDR3 was defined by IMGT convention, running from the second conserved V-encoded cysteine to the conserved J-encoded phenylalanine. Sequences without an unambiguous match to a single V gene segment were excluded from the earlier analysis of 587 of the donors. An earlier analysis of just under 600 of the donors called V segments functional above 56.7% productive rearrangements and segregating when the between-donor standard deviation exceeded 5%. To diagnose cytomegalovirus status from the catalog of TCR beta chain sequences, a statistical classification framework was built. In a later analysis, V and J genes were assigned by comparing TCR nucleotide sequences against IMGT/GENE-DB human TR gene sequences. In a later analysis, CDR3 sequences and most-parsimonious VDJ recombination scenarios were assigned using the TCRdist pipeline. In a later analysis, each TCR beta chain was defined by its CDR3 amino acid sequence together with its V-gene family, and reads without a unique V-gene family were excluded. To address suspected cross-contamination and a sequencing artifact, a later analysis removed under 600 highly shared, low-generation-probability nucleotide sequences. In a later analysis, a clonal expansion index for each public chain was calculated from normalized within-repertoire ranks of inferred template counts. In a later analysis, generation probabilities were computed using a VDJ recombination model fitted to out-of-frame rearrangements, and the results were checked against IGoR. In a later analysis, hypergeometric tests were used to score TCR-TCR, TCR-HLA and TCR-CMV co-occurrence, with a repertoire-size bias correction applied to TCR pairs. False discovery rates were estimated in a later analysis by permuting HLA or CMV assignments 20 times. A later analysis grouped co-occurring TCRs with DBSCAN, adding TCRdist sequence similarity when clustering within HLA-allele-positive subsets. Repertoires with fewer than 30,000 or more than 120,000 public chains were left out of co-occurrence clustering, as were several repertoires with anomalous nucleotide sharing. This immuneACCESS table, as held by TCRdb, lists in-frame sequences with V and J called but not all clones. Of the missing ones, under half trace to an unresolved V gene in checked studies; the others have no known cause. D and trimming come from the DNA, and the V and J calls and clone size come from that table. This sample's listing comprises fewer than 100,000 clones. Over 1.2% of the sample rests with the top ten.

Broad study findings and their caveats: Presence/absence analyses assumed roughly uniform sequencing depth across donors, an assumption that may not hold. Only TCR beta chains were sequenced in this cohort, and the absence of alpha or paired-chain data limited detectable features. A cluster of highly shared sequence variants was judged likely to be a technical artifact of the sequencing pipeline. A further reported finding was that TCR beta sequences accurately predicted the HLA-A and HLA-B alleles for most subjects in the first cohort. Linkage disequilibrium might explain the correlated functional status among segregating V segments, but an unknown experimental factor could not be excluded. A later genetic analysis reported fewer N-insertions in productive TCRs among donors in an Asian-associated ancestry cluster than the approximately 670-donor mean. According to the authors, the approach could potentially be generalized to other disease states and immunological phenotypes. In a later analysis, most CMV-associated TCR beta chains were found to appear HLA-restricted, with HLA associations seemingly driven largely by CMV exposure. Because the 87-base-pair reads could not distinguish some IMGT-functional V segments, including TRBV6-2 and TRBV6-3, those segments were excluded. Because some donors lacked HLA typing at each locus, the association tests relied only on the typed subset. In a later analysis, around 17,000 TCR beta sequences were associated with specific HLA alleles at a false discovery rate of 0.05. In a later genetic analysis, a missense DCLRE1C variant was associated with V-gene and J-gene trimming of TCR beta chains, and the association was replicated in an independent cohort. In vitro tests confirmed that a few of the cytomegalovirus-associated TCR beta chains recognize cytomegalovirus antigens. When HLA alleles, especially DR and DQ, strongly co-occurred, attributing TCR associations to individual alleles was difficult. In a later analysis, TCR association rates were found to vary across HLA loci, with the most associated TCRs seen for DRB1 alleles and the fewest for HLA-C alleles. In both the original and validation cohorts, the classifier was reported to diagnose cytomegalovirus status with high specificity and sensitivity. The only immune exposure information available for the cohort was CMV serostatus. Across donors, most TCR sequences were observed very rarely, whereas some public TCRs were present in many individuals. Because counts were too low, about 18 rarely observed V segments, including chromosome 9 orphons, were left out of the earlier analysis of about 620 of the donors. Several of the top co-occurrence clusters appeared to be linked to parvovirus B19, influenza, CMV and Epstein-Barr virus, according to a later analysis. In an earlier analysis of 500 to 650 of the donors, most TCR beta V segments appeared in productive rearrangements about 87% or about 30% of the time, broadly matching IMGT annotations. In a later analysis, HLA-associated TCR beta chains were found to be more clonally expanded and to have lower generation probabilities than equally common non-associated chains. The study gave a list of about 150 TCR beta chains associated with cytomegalovirus.

Details on this clone: What antigen it recognizes has not been identified.

The sequence joins TRBV19 to TRBJ1-5; 7 nucleotides in the junction match TRBD1. The sample consisted of PBMCs. The clonotype was recovered from a woman in her sixties or seventies in good health and CMV-seronegative. The DNA is as follows: TGTGCCAGTAGTAAGCAAGGGGGCGCGGGTCAGCCCCAGCATTTT. The translation is CASSKQGGAGQPQHF.